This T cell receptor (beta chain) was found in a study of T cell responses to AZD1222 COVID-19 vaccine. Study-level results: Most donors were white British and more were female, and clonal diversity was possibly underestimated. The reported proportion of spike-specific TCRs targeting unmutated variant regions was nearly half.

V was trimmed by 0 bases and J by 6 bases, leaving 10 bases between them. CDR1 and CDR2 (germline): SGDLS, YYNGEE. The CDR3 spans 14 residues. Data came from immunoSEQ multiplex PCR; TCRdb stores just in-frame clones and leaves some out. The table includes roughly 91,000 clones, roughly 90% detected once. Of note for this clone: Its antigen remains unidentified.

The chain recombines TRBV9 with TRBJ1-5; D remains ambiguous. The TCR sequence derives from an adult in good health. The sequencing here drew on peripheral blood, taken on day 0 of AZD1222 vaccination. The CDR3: CASSVDSGSQPQHF. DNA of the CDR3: TGTGCCAGCAGCGTAGATAGTGGGAGTCAGCCCCAGCATTTT.